The source of this T cell receptor (beta chain) is a study of cytomegalovirus exposure and HLA in healthy donors. General study findings and limits: Analysis performed later showed TCR beta chains linked to HLA being more clonally expanded than equally common others. Roughly even sequencing depth across donors was the assumption behind the presence/absence analyses. Later work associated fewer than 20,000 TCR beta sequences with HLA alleles at 0.05 false discovery rate.

Details on this clone: Its antigen is still unknown.

V was clipped by 3 bases and J by 5 bases, with 12 bases between them. Germline V gives CDR1 WNHNN, CDR2 SYGVQD (reference sequence). The CDR3 extends over 14 amino acids. The PCR employed 60 Vbeta primers together with 13 Jbeta primers. Libraries were prepared by immunoSEQ multiplex PCR; TCRdb keeps only in-frame clonotypes and omits some of them. The sample has 130,000 or so clones. All donors participated as healthy donors of bone marrow. Input material: PBMCs. The clonotype comes from a man between 18 and 29 years old in good health and CMV-seronegative. V gene TRBV10-1 combines with J gene TRBJ2-3, with D maybe TRBD2 (7 bases). Here the CDR3 DNA reads TGCGCCAGCAGTGACGGGGGGCCCTTAGATACGCAGTATTTT. Its protein product is CASSDGGPLDTQYF.